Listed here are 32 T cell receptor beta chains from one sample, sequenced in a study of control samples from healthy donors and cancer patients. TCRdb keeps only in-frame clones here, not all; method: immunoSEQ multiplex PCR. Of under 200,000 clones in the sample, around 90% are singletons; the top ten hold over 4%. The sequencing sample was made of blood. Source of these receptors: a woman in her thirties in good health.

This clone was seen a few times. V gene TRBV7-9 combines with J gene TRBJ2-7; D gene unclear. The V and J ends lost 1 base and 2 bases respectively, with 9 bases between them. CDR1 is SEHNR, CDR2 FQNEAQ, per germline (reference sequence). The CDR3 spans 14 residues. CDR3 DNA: TGTGCCAGCAGCTTAGTGGGCGATACCTACGAGCAGTACTTC. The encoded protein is CASSLVGDTYEQYF.

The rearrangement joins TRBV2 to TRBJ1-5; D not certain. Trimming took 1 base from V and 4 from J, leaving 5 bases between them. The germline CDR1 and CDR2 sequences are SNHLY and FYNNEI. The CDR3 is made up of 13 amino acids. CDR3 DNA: TGTGCCAGCAGTGAAGAAAGGAATCAGCCCCAGCATTTT. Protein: CASSEERNQPQHF.

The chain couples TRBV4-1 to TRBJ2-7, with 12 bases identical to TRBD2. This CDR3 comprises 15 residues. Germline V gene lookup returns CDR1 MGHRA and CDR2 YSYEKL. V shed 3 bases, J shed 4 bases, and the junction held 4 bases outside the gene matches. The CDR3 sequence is CASSQGLAGYYEQYF. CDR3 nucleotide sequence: TGCGCCAGCAGCCAGGGACTAGCGGGCTATTACGAGCAGTACTTC.

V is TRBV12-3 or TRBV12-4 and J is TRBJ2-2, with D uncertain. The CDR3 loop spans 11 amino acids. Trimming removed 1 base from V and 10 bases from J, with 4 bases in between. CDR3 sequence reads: CASSLDPELFF. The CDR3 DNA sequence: TGTGCCAGCAGTTTAGATCCGGAGCTGTTTTTT.

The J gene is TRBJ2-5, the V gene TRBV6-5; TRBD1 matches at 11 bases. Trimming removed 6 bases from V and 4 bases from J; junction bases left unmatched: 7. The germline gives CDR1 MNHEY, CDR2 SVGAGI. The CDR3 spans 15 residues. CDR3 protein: CASRKPGTGGETQYF. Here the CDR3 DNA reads TGTGCCAGCAGAAAGCCCGGGACAGGGGGAGAGACCCAGTACTTC.

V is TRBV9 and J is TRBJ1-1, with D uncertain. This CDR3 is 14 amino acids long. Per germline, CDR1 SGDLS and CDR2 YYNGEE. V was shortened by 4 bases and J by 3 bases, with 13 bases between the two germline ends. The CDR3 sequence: CASSRSGVDTEAFF. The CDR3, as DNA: TGTGCCAGCAGCCGGTCGGGTGTGGACACTGAAGCTTTCTTT.

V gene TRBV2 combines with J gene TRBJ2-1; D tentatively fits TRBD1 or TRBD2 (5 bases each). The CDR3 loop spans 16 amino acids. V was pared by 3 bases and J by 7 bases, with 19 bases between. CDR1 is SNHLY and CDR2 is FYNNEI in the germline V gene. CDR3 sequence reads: CASSEDPPGTINEQFF. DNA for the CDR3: TGTGCCAGCAGTGAGGATCCGCCCGGGACCATAAATGAGCAGTTCTTC.

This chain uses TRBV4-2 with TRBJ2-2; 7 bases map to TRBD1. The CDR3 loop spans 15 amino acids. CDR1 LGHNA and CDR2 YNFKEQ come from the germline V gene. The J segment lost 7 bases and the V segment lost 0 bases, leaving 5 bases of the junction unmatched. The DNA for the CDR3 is TGTGCCAGCAGCCAAGAGACAGGGTATGGCGGGGAGCTGTTTTTT. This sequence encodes CASSQETGYGGELFF.

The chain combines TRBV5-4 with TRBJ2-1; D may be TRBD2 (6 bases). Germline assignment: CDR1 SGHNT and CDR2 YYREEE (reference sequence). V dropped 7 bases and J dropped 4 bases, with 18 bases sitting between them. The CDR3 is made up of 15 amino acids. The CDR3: CASRLFGTLYNEQFF. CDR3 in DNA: TGTGCCAGCCGCCTTTTCGGGACTCTATACAATGAGCAGTTCTTC.

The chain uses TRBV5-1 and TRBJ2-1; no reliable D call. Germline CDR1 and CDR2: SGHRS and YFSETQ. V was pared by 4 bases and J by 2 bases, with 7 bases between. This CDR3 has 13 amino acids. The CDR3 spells CASSPPAYNEQFF. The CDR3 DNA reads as TGCGCCAGCAGCCCACCAGCCTACAATGAGCAGTTCTTC. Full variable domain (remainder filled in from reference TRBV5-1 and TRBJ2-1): KAGVTQTPRYLIKTRGQQVTLSCSPISGHRSVSWYQQTPGQGLQFLFEYFSETQRNKGNFPGRFSGRQFSNSRSEMNVSTLELGDSALYLCASSPPAYNEQFFGPGTRLTVL.

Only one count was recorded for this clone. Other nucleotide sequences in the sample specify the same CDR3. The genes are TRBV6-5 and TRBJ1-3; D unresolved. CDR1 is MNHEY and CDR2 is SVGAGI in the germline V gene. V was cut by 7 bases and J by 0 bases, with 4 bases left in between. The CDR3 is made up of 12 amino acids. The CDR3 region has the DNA TGTGCCAGCACGGGCTCTGGAAACACCATATATTTT. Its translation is CASTGSGNTIYF.

The CDR3 DNA reads TGCGCCAGCAGCTTGGAGACAGATTATAGCAATCAGCCCCAGCATTTT. Protein product: CASSLETDYSNQPQHF. V usage is TRBV5-1 and J usage is TRBJ1-5; tentative D call: TRBD1 (5 bases). CDR1 and CDR2 from the germline V gene are SGHRS and YFSETQ. This CDR3 contains 16 residues. V dropped 0 bases and J dropped 0 bases, with 10 bases sitting between them.

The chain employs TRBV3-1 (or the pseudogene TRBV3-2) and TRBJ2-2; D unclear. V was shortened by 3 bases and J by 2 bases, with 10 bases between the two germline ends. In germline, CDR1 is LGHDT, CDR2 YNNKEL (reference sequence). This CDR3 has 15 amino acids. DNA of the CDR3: TGTGCCAGCAGCCAGTGGCAGGTTAACACCGGGGAGCTGTTTTTT. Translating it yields CASSQWQVNTGELFF.

The chain's CDR3 is CASSPSSGLETQYF. The CDR3 nucleotides read TGTGCCAGCAGCCCCAGTTCGGGCCTAGAGACCCAGTACTTC. The chain carries TRBV6-5 and TRBJ2-5; D not resolved. Germline V CDR1 and CDR2: MNHEY, SVGAGI. V was pared by 6 bases and J by 4 bases, with 15 bases between. CDR3 length: 14 residues.

CDR3 sequence: CASSARQFSNEKLFF. In DNA, the CDR3 is TGTGCCAGCAGCGCCCGACAGTTTTCTAATGAAAAACTGTTTTTT. This chain links TRBV3-1 (or the pseudogene TRBV3-2) with TRBJ1-4, with D tentatively TRBD1 (5 bases). Germline CDR1 LGHDT, CDR2 YNNKEL (reference sequence). Trimming stripped 5 bases from V and 3 bases from J, with 13 bases between. The CDR3 is 15 residues long.

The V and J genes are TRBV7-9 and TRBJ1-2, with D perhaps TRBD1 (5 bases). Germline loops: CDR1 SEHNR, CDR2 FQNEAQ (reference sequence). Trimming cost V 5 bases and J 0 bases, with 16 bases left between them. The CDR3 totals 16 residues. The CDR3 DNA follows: TGTGCCAGCAGCGAAACGGGGGTCCGGGCTAACTATGGCTACACCTTC. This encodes CASSETGVRANYGYTF. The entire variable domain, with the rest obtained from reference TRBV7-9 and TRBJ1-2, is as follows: DTGVSQNPRHKITKRGQNVTFRCDPISEHNRLYWYRQTLGQGPEFLTYFQNEAQLEKSRLLSDRFSAERPKGSFSTLEIQRTEQGDSAMYLCASSETGVRANYGYTFGSGTRLTVV.

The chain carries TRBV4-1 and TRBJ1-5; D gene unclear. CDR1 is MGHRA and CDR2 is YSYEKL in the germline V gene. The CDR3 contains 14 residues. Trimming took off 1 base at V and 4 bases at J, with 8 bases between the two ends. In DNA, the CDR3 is TGCGCCAGCAGCCAAGCGGAGAGAAATCAGCCCCAGCATTTT. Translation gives CASSQAERNQPQHF.

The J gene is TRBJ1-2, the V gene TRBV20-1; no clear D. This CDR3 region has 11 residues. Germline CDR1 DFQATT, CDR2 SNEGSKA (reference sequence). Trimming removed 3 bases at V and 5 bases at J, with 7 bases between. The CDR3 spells CSASSVYGYTF. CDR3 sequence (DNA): TGCAGTGCTAGTTCTGTGTATGGCTACACCTTC.

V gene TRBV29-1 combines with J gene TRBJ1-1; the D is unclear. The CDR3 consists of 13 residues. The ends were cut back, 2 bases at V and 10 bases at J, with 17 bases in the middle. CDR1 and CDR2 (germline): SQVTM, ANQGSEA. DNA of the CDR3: TGCAGCGTTGAACTGTGGACGACGGATCGAGCTTTCTTT. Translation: CSVELWTTDRAFF. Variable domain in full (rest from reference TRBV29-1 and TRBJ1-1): SAVISQKPSRDICQRGTSLTIQCQVDSQVTMMFWYRQQPGQSLTLIATANQGSEATYESGFVIDKFPISRPNLTFSTLTVSNMSPEDSSIYLCSVELWTTDRAFFGQGTRLTVV.

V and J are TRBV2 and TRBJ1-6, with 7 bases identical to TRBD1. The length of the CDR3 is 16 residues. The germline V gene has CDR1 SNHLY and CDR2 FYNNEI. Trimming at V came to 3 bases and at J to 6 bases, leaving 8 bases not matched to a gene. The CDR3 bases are TGTGCCAGCAGTGAGAGGAAGACAGGGAGTAATTCACCCCTCCACTTT. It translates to CASSERKTGSNSPLHF.

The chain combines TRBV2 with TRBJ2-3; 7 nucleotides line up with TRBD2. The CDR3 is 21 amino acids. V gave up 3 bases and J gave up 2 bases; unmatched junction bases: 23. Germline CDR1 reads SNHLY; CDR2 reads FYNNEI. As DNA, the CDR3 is TGTGCCAGCAGTGAGATACCTAAGGCTAGCGGAATAAACCGATACACAGATACGCAGTATTTT. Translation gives CASSEIPKASGINRYTDTQYF.

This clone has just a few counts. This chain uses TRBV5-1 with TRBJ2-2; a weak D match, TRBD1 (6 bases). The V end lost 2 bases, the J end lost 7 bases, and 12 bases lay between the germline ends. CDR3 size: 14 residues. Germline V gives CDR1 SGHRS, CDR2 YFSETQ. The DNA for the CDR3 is TGCGCCAGCAGCTTAAGCCTAGGGGGCGGGGAGCTGTTTTTT. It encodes CASSLSLGGGELFF.

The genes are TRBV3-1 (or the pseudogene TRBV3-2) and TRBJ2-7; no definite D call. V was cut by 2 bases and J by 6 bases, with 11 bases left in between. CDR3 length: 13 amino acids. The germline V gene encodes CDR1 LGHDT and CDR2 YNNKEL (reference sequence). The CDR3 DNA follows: TGTGCCAGCAGCCAATCTAGAGTGGGCGAGCAGTACGTC. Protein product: CASSQSRVGEQYV.

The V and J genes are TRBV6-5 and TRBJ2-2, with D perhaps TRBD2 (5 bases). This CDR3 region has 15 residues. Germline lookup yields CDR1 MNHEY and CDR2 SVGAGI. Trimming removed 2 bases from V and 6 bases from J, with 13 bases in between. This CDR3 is CASSYKGVEAGELFF. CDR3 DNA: TGTGCCAGCAGTTACAAGGGAGTGGAGGCCGGGGAGCTGTTTTTT.

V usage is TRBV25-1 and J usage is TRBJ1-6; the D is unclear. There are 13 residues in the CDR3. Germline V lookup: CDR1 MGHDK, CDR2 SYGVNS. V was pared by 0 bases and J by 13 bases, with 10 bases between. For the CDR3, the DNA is TGTGCCAGCAGTGAATATGGAGCTACGCCCCTCCACTTT. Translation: CASSEYGATPLHF.

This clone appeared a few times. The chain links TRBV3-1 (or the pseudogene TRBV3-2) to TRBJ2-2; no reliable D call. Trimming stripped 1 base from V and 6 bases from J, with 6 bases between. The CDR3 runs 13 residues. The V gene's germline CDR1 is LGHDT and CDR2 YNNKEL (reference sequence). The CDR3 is CASSQGIAGELFF. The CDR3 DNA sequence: TGTGCCAGCAGCCAAGGAATCGCCGGGGAGCTGTTTTTT.

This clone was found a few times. In DNA, the CDR3 is TGTGCCAGCAATCCGGGACAGGGAAACAAAGCTTTCTTT. It translates to CASNPGQGNKAFF. The chain recombines TRBV9 with TRBJ1-1, with 9 positions matching TRBD1. CDR3 length: 13 amino acids. The germline V gene encodes CDR1 SGDLS and CDR2 YYNGEE. J was trimmed by 9 bases and V by 6 bases; bases with no gene match: 9.

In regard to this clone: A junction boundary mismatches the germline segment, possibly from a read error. The CDR3 loop reads CASSLGSGPVF. The CDR3 DNA reads as TGTGCCAGCAGTTTAGGGTCGGGGCCAGTTTTC. The rearrangement joins TRBV12-3 or TRBV12-4 to TRBJ1-2, with TRBD1 as a possible D gene (5 bases). This CDR3 is built from 11 residues.

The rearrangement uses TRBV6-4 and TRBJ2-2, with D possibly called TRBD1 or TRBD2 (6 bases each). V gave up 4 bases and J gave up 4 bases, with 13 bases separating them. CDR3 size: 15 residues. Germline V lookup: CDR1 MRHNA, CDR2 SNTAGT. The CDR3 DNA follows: TGTGCCAGCAGTGGGAAACAGGGAGGCACCGGGGAGCTGTTTTTT. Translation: CASSGKQGGTGELFF.

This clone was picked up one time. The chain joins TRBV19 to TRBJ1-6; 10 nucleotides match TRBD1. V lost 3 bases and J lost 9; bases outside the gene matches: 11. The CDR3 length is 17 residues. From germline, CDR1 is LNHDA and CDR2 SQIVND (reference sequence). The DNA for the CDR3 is TGTGCCAGTAGTATGGAAGGTCCGGGACAGGGGTCTTCACCCCTCCACTTT. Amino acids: CASSMEGPGQGSSPLHF.

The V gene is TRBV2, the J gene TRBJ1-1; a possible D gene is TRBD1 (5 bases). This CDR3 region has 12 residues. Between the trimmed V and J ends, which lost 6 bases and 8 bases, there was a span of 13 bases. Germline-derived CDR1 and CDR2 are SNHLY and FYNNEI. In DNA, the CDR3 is TGTGCCAGCAGCACAGACAGCCTGGAAGCTTTCTTT. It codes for CASSTDSLEAFF. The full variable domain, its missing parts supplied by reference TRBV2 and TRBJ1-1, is EPEVTQTPSHQVTQMGQEVILRCVPISNHLYFYWYRQILGQKVEFLVSFYNNEISEKSEIFDDQFSVERPDGSNFTLKIRSTKLEDSAMYFCASSTDSLEAFFGQGTRLTVV.

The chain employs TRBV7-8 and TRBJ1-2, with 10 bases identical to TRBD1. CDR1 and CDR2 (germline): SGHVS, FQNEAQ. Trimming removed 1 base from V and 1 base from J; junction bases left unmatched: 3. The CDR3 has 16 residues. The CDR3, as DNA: TGTGCCAGCAGCTTAGTGACAGGGGGCCTTAACTATGGCTACACCTTC. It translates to CASSLVTGGLNYGYTF.